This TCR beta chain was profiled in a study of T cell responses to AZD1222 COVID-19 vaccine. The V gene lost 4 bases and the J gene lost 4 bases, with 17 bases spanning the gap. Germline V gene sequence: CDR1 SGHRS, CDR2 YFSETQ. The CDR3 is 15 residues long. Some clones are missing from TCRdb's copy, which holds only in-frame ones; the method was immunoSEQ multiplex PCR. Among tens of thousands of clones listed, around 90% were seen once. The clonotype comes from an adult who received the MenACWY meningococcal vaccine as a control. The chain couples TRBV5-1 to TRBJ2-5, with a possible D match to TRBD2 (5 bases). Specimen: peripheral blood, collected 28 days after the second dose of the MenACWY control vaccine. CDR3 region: CASSPVRAEAETQYF. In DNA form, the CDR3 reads TGCGCCAGCAGCCCTGTGAGAGCGGAAGCAGAGACCCAGTACTTC.